This TCR beta chain is from a study of T cells in Graves' hyperthyroidism and ophthalmopathy. The source material, RNA transcripts, was used to amplify TCR beta CDR3 regions. HTBI primers were used for first-round RT-PCR of the TCR CDR3. TCRdb ran MiXCR on the multiplex PCR reads and lists one entry per CDR3 protein. The data show 650,000 to 750,000 distinct CDR3 sequences, around 15% seen once. The study's findings and limits: From stable hyperthyroidism, ophthalmopathy was separated by a 13 V-J model.

This clonotype was seen many times. The antigen remains unidentified. The CDR3 consists of 20 residues. Germline V CDR1 and CDR2: SEHNR, FQNEAQ (reference sequence). With V trimmed by 5 bases and J by 2 bases, 21 bases remained unmatched. Recently diagnosed hyperthyroidism of less than 2 months' duration affected patients aged 18 to 65. Investigators excluded patients with uncontrolled infection, other autoimmune disease, pregnancy or lactation. Diagnostic assessment was based on clinical symptoms, serum thyroxine and TRAb, thyroid ultrasound and orbital computed tomography. The TCR originated in a woman aged 18-35 years with Graves' hyperthyroidism. Specimen: blood. The chain joins TRBV7-9 to TRBJ2-3; 8 bases align to TRBD2. Written as DNA, the CDR3 is TGTGCCAGCAGCCCCGGTGGGGGGAAACTAGCGGAATTGAACACAGATACGCAGTATTTT. Amino acids: CASSPGGGKLAELNTDTQYF.